One and the same sample provided the 17 T cell receptor beta chains below, sequenced in a study of shared clonotypes between healthy human individuals. Profiling relied on immunoSEQ multiplex PCR, and the TCRdb table lists in-frame clones only, not all of them. The sample contains about 2.4 million clones, under 95% of which appear only once. Sequenced material: naive CD4+ T cells from PBMCs. Subset denoted: CD45RA+ positively selected. The receptors were gathered from a man between 18 and 35 years old in good health. Some clones in this sample may be carry-over from other donors' samples.

Details on this clone: One end of the junction varies from germline; a read error may be responsible. The rearrangement joins TRBV6-5 to TRBJ2-7, with 7 bases lining up with TRBD1. There are 14 residues in the CDR3. Germline-derived CDR1 and CDR2 are MNHEY and SVGAGI. The CDR3 is CAISELQGSREQYF. The DNA of the CDR3 is TGTGCCATCAGTGAGTTACAGGGGTCTCGGGAGCAGTACTTC.

The gene calls are TRBV9 and TRBJ1-1; D is unclear. V gave up 5 bases and J gave up 0 bases, with 11 bases separating them. Germline V gene sequence: CDR1 SGDLS, CDR2 YYNGEE. The CDR3 is made up of 14 amino acids. CDR3 sequence: CASSPRDLNTEAFF. DNA of the CDR3: TGTGCCAGCAGTCCTAGAGACTTGAACACTGAAGCTTTCTTT.

The V and J genes are TRBV7-3 and TRBJ2-1, with D perhaps being TRBD1 or TRBD2 (6 bases each). The CDR3 loop spans 18 amino acids. Germline values: CDR1 SGHTA, CDR2 FQGTGA. V was trimmed by 2 bases and J by 7 bases, leaving 24 bases between them. The CDR3 spells CASSLDRRGLVKGNEQFF. Written as DNA, the CDR3 is TGTGCCAGCAGCTTAGATAGGAGGGGGTTGGTGAAGGGAAATGAGCAGTTCTTC.

About this clone: Distinct nucleotide sequences in the sample also encode this CDR3. The chain is built from TRBV5-5 and TRBJ1-4, with 9 bases fitting TRBD1. Germline assignment: CDR1 SGHKS and CDR2 YYEKEE (reference sequence). The ends lost 5 bases at V and 3 bases at J; junction bases unmatched: 5. This CDR3 spans 15 amino acids. The CDR3, as DNA: TGTGCCAGCAGTCTTAGACAGGGGGCTAATGAAAAACTGTTTTTT. As protein: CASSLRQGANEKLFF. Using reference TRBV5-5 and TRBJ1-4 for the parts outside the CDR3, the full variable domain is DAGVTQSPTHLIKTRGQQVTLRCSPISGHKSVSWYQQVLGQGPQFIFQYYEKEERGRGNFPDRFSARQFPNYSSELNVNALLLGDSALYLCASSLRQGANEKLFFGSGTQLSVL.

The V call is TRBV6-1, the J call TRBJ2-1; 9 nucleotides agree with TRBD2. The trim removed 3 bases at V and 8 bases at J, leaving 8 bases unmatched. CDR1 MNHNS and CDR2 SASEGT come from the germline V gene. This CDR3 has 15 amino acids. CDR3 nucleotides: TGTGCCAGCAGTGATAGCGGGAGACCCACGGATGAGCAGTTCTTC. It is translated as CASSDSGRPTDEQFF.

V is TRBV5-1 and J is TRBJ1-2; D may be TRBD1 (5 bases). The CDR3 sequence is 15 residues long. V dropped 4 bases and J dropped 0 bases, with 13 bases sitting between them. Germline CDR1 is SGHRS and CDR2 is YFSETQ. The CDR3 spells CASSIRGPANYGYTF. CDR3 nucleotides: TGCGCCAGCAGCATCCGGGGACCAGCTAACTATGGCTACACCTTC. Based on the CDR3 plus reference TRBV5-1 and TRBJ1-2, the full variable domain is KAGVTQTPRYLIKTRGQQVTLSCSPISGHRSVSWYQQTPGQGLQFLFEYFSETQRNKGNFPGRFSGRQFSNSRSEMNVSTLELGDSALYLCASSIRGPANYGYTFGSGTRLTVV.

The chain links TRBV5-4 to TRBJ1-2; 7 nucleotides align to TRBD1. V gave up 2 bases and J gave up 4 bases; unmatched junction bases: 2. Germline V gives CDR1 SGHNT, CDR2 YYREEE (reference sequence). The CDR3 has 13 amino acids. Here the CDR3 reads CASSFRDSYGYTF. Written as DNA, the CDR3 is TGTGCCAGCAGCTTCCGGGACAGCTATGGCTACACCTTC.

The chain joins TRBV7-3 to TRBJ2-7; 7 bases are shared with TRBD1. Germline CDR1 is SGHTA and CDR2 is FQGTGA. This CDR3 has 16 amino acids. V shed 5 bases, J shed 0 bases, and the junction held 10 bases outside the gene matches. CDR3 coding DNA: TGTGCCAGCAGCCTCTTCCCGACAGGGAGCTCCTACGAGCAGTACTTC. The encoded protein is CASSLFPTGSSYEQYF.

The rearrangement joins TRBV7-8 to TRBJ2-1, with TRBD2 identical over 13 bases. The CDR3 has 20 residues. Germline CDR1 is SGHVS and CDR2 is FQNEAQ. V lost 2 bases and J lost 1; bases outside the gene matches: 11. Here the CDR3 DNA reads TGTGCCAGCAGCTTAAGGGGACTAGCGGGACGAAGTGAGTCCTACAATGAGCAGTTCTTC. Translating it yields CASSLRGLAGRSESYNEQFF. Together with reference TRBV7-8 and TRBJ2-1, the CDR3 gives the full variable domain: GAGVSQSPRYKVAKRGQDVALRCDPISGHVSLFWYQQALGQGPEFLTYFQNEAQLDKSGLPSDRFFAERPEGSVSTLKIQRTQQEDSAVYLCASSLRGLAGRSESYNEQFFGPGTRLTVL.

The chain employs TRBV6-1 and TRBJ2-7; a possible D gene is TRBD1 (5 bases). There are 14 residues in the CDR3. With 1 base removed from V and 6 bases from J, the gap between germline ends came to 13 bases. Germline CDR1 and CDR2: MNHNS and SASEGT. This chain's CDR3 is CASSEGQGSPEQYF. The CDR3 coding sequence is TGTGCCAGCAGTGAAGGCCAGGGCTCGCCCGAGCAGTACTTC.

DNA for the CDR3: TGTGCCAGCAGGCCCGGGACAGGGAATTACGAGCAGTACTTC. It is translated as CASRPGTGNYEQYF. This chain links TRBV6-6 with TRBJ2-7, with 9 bases fitting TRBD1. The CDR3 runs 14 residues. V lost 6 bases, J lost 4 bases, and 7 bases stayed unmatched. CDR1 and CDR2 from the germline V gene are MNHNY and SVGAGI (reference sequence).

The chain links TRBV11-3 to TRBJ2-3, with a tentative D call TRBD2 (7 bases). Germline loops: CDR1 SGHNT, CDR2 YENEEA. With 5 bases removed from V and 5 bases from J, the gap between germline ends came to 17 bases. The CDR3 contains 15 residues. CDR3 residues: CASSHGGQGRDTQYF. The CDR3 DNA follows: TGTGCCAGCAGCCACGGGGGGCAGGGAAGAGATACGCAGTATTTT.

The CDR3 reads CASSLGYRSSGNTIYF. CDR3 coding DNA: TGTGCCAGCAGCTTAGGATACCGGAGCTCTGGAAACACCATATATTTT. The chain joins TRBV11-2 to TRBJ1-3; D gene ambiguous. From germline, CDR1 is SGHAT and CDR2 FQNNGV. Between the trimmed V and J ends, which lost 1 base and 0 bases, there was a span of 10 bases. CDR3 length: 16 residues.

This clone was seen only once. The chain couples TRBV7-2 to TRBJ1-2; possibly TRBD1 for D (6 bases). The CDR3 extends over 14 amino acids. Germline V CDR1 and CDR2: SGHTA, FQGNSA. V shed 5 bases and J shed 4 bases, with 14 bases lying between them. The CDR3 sequence: CASSPDRSFYGYTF. The CDR3 DNA reads TGTGCCAGCAGCCCAGACAGGTCGTTCTATGGCTACACCTTC.

This clone occurred once. The rearrangement links TRBV7-2 to TRBJ2-5; 7 nucleotides match TRBD2. The ends lost 4 bases at V and 10 bases at J; junction bases unmatched: 12. Germline CDR1 reads SGHTA; CDR2 reads FQGNSA. The CDR3 spans 14 residues. In DNA, the CDR3 is TGTGCCAGCAGCTATGAAAGCGGGATGGGGGACCAGTACTTC. This sequence encodes CASSYESGMGDQYF.

The chain couples TRBV30 to TRBJ1-2, with TRBD1 as a possible D gene (6 bases). Per germline, CDR1 GTSNPN and CDR2 SVGIG (reference sequence). The CDR3 is made up of 15 amino acids. V was trimmed by 2 bases and J by 0 bases, leaving 13 bases between them. The CDR3 region has the DNA TGTGCCTGGAGTAGGGGGGGGTCCGCTAACTATGGCTACACCTTC. It translates to CAWSRGGSANYGYTF. Complete variable domain (other parts from reference TRBV30 and TRBJ1-2): SQTIHQWPATLVQPVGSPLSLECTVEGTSNPNLYWYRQAAGRGLQLLFYSVGIGQISSEVPQNLSASRPQDRQFILSSKKLLLSDSGFYLCAWSRGGSANYGYTFGSGTRLTVV.

V usage is TRBV4-3 and J usage is TRBJ1-4; D uncertain. This CDR3 spans 15 amino acids. Trimming cost V 2 bases and J 0 bases, with 7 bases left between them. The germline CDR1 and CDR2 sequences are LGHNA and YSLEER. The CDR3 here is CASSQRLATNEKLFF. In DNA form, the CDR3 reads TGCGCCAGCAGCCAACGACTTGCAACTAATGAAAAACTGTTTTTT.